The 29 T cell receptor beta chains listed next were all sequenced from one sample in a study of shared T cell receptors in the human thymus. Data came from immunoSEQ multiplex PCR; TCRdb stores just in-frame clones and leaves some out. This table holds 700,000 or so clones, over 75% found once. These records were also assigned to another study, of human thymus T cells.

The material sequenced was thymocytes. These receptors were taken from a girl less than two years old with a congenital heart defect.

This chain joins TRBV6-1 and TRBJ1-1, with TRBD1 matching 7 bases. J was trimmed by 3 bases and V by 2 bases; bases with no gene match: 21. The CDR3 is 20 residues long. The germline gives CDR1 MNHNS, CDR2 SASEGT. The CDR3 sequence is CASSELVVSPTGYSDTEAFF. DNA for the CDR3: TGTGCCAGCAGTGAATTAGTAGTTTCCCCGACAGGGTATTCCGACACTGAAGCTTTCTTT.

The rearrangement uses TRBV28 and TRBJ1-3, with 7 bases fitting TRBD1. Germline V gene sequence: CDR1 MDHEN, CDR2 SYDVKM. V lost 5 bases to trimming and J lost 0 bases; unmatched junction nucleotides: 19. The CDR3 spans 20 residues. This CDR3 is CASSPSRGWIVIVSGNTIYF. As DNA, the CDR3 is TGTGCCAGCAGTCCCAGCAGGGGGTGGATTGTTATTGTCTCTGGAAACACCATATATTTT.

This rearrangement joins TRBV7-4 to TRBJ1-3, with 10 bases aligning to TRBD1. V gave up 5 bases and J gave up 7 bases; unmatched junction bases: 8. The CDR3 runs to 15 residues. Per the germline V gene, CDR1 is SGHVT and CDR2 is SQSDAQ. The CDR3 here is CASSTWDRGRNTIYF. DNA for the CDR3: TGTGCCAGCAGCACCTGGGACAGGGGAAGGAACACCATATATTTT.

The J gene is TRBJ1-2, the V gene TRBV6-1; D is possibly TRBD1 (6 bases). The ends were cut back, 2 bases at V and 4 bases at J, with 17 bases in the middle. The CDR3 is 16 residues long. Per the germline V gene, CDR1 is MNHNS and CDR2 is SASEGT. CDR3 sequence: CASSEYQTGKRYGYTF. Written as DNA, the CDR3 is TGTGCCAGCAGTGAATACCAGACAGGAAAACGCTATGGCTACACCTTC.

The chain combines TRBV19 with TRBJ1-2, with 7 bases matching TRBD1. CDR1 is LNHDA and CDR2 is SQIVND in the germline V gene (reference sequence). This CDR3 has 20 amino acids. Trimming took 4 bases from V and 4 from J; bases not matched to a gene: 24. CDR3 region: CASSKGAQGPNPPPSYGYTF. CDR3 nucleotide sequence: TGTGCCAGTAGTAAGGGGGCTCAAGGCCCGAACCCCCCACCCAGCTATGGCTACACCTTC.

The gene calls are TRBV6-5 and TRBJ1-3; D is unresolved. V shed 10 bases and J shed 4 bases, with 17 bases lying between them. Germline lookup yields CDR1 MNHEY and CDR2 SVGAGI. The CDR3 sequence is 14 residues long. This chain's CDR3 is CATWNRRGGNTIYF. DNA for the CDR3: TGTGCCACCTGGAACAGACGCGGGGGAAACACCATATATTTT.

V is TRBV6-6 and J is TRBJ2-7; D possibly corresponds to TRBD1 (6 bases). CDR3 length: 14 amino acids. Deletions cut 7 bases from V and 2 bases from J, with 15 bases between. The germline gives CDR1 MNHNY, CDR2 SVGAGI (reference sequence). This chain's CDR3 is CASNRLAGAYEQYF. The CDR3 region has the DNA TGTGCCAGCAATCGTCTGGCAGGGGCCTACGAGCAGTACTTC.

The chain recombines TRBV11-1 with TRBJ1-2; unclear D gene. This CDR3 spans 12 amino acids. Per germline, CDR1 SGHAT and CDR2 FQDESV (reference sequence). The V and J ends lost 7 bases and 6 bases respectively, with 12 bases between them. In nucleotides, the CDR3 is TGTGCCAGCACCGGGAAGGAAGATGGCTACACCTTC. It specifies CASTGKEDGYTF. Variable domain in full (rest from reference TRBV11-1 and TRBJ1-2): EAEVAQSPRYKITEKSQAVAFWCDPISGHATLYWYRQILGQGPELLVQFQDESVVDDSQLPKDRFSAERLKGVDSTLKIQPAELGDSAMYLCASTGKEDGYTFGSGTRLTVV.

The CDR3 coding sequence is TGTGCCAGCAGCGATCAGCCTAGTTATCCTACGAGGGAGCTGTTTTTT. Encoded protein: CASSDQPSYPTRELFF. This chain joins TRBV5-8 and TRBJ2-2, with D uncertain. The CDR3 spans 16 residues. Deletions cut 4 bases from V and 9 bases from J, with 22 bases between. Germline V gene lookup returns CDR1 SGHTS and CDR2 YDEGEE.

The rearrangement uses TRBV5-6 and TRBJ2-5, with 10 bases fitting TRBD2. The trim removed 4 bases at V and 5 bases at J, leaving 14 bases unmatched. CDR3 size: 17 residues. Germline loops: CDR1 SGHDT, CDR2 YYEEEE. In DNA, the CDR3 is TGTGCCAGCAGCCCGAGTGGGGCTAGCGGGGGCGGGGAGACCCAGTACTTC. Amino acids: CASSPSGASGGGETQYF.

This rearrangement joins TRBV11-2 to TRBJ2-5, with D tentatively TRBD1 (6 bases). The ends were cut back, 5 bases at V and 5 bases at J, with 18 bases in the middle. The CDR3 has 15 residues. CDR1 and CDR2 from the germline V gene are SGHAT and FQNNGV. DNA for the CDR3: TGTGCCAGCAGCGATCACAGGGCCGCGAAGGAGACCCAGTACTTC. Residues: CASSDHRAAKETQYF. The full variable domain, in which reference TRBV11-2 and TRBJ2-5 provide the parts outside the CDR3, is EAGVAQSPRYKIIEKRQSVAFWCNPISGHATLYWYQQILGQGPKLLIQFQNNGVVDDSQLPKDRFSAERLKGVDSTLKIQPAKLEDSAVYLCASSDHRAAKETQYFGPGTRLLVL.

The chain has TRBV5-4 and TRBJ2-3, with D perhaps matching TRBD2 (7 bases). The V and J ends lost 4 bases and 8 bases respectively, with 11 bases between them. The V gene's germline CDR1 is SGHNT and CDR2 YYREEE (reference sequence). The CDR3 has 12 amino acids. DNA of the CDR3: TGTGCCAGCAGCCCGGGGGGCGGTACGCAGTATTTT. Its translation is CASSPGGGTQYF.

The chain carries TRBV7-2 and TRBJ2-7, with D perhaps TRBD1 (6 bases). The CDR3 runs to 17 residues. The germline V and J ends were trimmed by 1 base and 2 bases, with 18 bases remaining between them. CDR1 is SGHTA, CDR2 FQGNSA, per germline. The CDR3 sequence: CASSLVLPSGQTYEQYF. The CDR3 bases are TGTGCCAGCAGCTTAGTTTTACCCAGCGGACAGACCTACGAGCAGTACTTC.

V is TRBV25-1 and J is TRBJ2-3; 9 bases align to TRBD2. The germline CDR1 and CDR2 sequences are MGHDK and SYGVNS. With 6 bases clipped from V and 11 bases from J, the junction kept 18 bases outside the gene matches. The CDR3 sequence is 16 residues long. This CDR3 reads CASSPIGAGGPVWQYF. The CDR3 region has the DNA TGTGCCAGCAGCCCAATCGGCGCGGGGGGGCCGGTTTGGCAGTATTTT.

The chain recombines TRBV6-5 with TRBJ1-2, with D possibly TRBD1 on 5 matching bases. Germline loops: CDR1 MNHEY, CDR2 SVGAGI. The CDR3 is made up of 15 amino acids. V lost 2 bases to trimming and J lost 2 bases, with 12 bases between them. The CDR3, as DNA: TGTGCCAGCAGTTACACTGGGGCCCCAAACTATGGCTACACCTTC. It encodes CASSYTGAPNYGYTF.

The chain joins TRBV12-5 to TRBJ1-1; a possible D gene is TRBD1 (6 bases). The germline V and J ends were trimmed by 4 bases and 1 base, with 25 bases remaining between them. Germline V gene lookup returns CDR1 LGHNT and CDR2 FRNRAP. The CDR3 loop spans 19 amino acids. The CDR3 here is CASGSITRGLPRENTEAFF. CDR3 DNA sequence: TGTGCTAGTGGTTCTATAACCAGGGGCCTACCCCGGGAGAACACTGAAGCTTTCTTT.

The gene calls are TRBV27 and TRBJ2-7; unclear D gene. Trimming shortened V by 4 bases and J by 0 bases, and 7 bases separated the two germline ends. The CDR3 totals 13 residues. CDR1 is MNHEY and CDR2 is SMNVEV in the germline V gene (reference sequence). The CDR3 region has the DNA TGTGCCAGCAGTTCCCCACTCTCCTACGAGCAGTACTTC. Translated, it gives CASSSPLSYEQYF.

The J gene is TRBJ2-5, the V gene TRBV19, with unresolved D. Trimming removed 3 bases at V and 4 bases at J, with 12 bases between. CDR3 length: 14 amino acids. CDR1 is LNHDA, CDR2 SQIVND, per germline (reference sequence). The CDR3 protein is CASSMATLPETQYF. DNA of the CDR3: TGTGCCAGTAGTATGGCGACTCTTCCAGAGACCCAGTACTTC.

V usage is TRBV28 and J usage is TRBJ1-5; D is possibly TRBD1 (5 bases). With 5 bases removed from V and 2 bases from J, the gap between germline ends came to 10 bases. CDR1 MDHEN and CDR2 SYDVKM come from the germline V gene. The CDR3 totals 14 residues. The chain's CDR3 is CASSTGVCNQPQHF. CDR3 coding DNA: TGTGCCAGCAGTACGGGGGTTTGCAATCAGCCCCAGCATTTT.

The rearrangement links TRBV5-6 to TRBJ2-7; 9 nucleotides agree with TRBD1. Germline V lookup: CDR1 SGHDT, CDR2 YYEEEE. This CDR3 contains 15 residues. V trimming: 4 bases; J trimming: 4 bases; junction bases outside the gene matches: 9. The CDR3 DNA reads TGTGCCAGCAGCACGAGACAGGGGGTAATGTACGAGCAGTACTTC. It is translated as CASSTRQGVMYEQYF.

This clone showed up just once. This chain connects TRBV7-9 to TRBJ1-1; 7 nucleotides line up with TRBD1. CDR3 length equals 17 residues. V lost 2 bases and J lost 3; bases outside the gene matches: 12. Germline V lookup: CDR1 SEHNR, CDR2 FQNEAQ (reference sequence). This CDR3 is CASSLPTGAEEDTEAFF. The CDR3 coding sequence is TGTGCCAGCAGCTTACCTACAGGGGCGGAAGAGGACACTGAAGCTTTCTTT.

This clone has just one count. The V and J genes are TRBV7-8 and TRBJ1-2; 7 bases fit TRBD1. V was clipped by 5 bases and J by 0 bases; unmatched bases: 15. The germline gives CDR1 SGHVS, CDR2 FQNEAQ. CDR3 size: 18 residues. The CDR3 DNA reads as TGTGCCAGCAGCCCCATCGCGGGACAGCCGTTAGCTAACTATGGCTACACCTTC. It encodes CASSPIAGQPLANYGYTF.

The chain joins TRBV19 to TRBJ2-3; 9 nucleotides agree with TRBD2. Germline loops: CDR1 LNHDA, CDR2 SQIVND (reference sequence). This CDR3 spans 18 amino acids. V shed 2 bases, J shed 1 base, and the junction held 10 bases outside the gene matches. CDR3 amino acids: CASSIRWLAGLCTDTQYF. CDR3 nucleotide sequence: TGTGCCAGTAGTATAAGATGGCTAGCGGGACTTTGCACAGATACGCAGTATTTT. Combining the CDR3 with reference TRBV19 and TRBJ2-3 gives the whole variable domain DGGITQSPKYLFRKEGQNVTLSCEQNLNHDAMYWYRQDPGQGLRLIYYSQIVNDFQKGDIAEGYSVSREKKESFPLTVTSAQKNPTAFYLCASSIRWLAGLCTDTQYFGPGTRLTVL.

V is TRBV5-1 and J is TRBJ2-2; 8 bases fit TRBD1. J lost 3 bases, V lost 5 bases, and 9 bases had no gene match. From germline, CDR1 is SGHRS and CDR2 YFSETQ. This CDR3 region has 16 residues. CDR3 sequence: CASRRTGLTYTGELFF. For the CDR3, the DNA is TGCGCCAGCAGGCGGACAGGGCTTACCTACACCGGGGAGCTGTTTTTT.

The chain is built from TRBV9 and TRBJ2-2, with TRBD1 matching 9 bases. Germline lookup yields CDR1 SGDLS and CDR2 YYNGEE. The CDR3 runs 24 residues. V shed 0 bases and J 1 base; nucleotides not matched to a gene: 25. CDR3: CASSVALKLFHGTGFFRNTGELFF. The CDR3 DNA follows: TGTGCCAGCAGCGTAGCTCTGAAACTCTTTCACGGGACAGGGTTCTTCCGGAACACCGGGGAGCTGTTTTTT.

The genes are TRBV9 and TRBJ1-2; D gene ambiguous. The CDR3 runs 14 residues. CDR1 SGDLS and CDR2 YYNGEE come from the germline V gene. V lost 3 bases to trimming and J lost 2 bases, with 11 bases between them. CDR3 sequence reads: CASSATGPNYGYTF. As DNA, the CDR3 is TGTGCCAGCAGCGCGACGGGTCCCAACTATGGCTACACCTTC.

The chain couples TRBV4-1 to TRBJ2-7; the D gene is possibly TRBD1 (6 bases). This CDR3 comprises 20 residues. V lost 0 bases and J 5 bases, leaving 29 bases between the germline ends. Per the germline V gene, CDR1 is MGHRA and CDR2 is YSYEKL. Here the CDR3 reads CASSQEVLPGGPQQGNEQYF. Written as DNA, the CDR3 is TGCGCCAGCAGCCAAGAAGTCCTCCCGGGCGGCCCACAGCAGGGGAACGAGCAGTACTTC.

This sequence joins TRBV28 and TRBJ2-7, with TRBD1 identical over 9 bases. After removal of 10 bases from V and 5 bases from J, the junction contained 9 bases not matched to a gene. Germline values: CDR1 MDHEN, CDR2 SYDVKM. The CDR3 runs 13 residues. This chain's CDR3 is CATLGQGIHEQYF. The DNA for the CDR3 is TGTGCCACCCTGGGACAGGGTATCCACGAGCAGTACTTC.

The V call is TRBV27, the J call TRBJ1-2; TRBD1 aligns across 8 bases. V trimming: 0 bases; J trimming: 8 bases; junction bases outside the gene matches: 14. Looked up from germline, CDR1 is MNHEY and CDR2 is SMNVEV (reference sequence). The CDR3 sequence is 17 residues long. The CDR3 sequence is CASSLSPRPQGARGYTF. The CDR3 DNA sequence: TGTGCCAGCAGTTTATCGCCCCGACCCCAGGGGGCGCGGGGCTACACCTTC.